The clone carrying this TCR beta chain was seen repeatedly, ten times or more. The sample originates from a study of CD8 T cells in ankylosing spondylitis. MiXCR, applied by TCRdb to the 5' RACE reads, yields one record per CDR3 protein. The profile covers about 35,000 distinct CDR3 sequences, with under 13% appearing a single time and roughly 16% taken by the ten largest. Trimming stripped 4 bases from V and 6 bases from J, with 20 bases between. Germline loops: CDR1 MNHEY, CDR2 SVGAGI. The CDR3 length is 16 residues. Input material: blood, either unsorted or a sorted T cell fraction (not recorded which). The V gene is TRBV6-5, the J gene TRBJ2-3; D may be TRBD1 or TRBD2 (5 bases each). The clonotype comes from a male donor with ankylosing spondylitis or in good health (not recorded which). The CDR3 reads CASSSGGQSGYDTQYF. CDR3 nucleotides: TGTGCCAGCAGTTCCGGAGGACAATCTGGGTACGATACGCAGTATTTT.